This T cell receptor beta chain derives from a study of T-cell memory formation after mild COVID-19. General observations from the study: Clones that contracted from day 15 to 85 had balanced CD4/CD8; later expanders were CD4+ biased.

Notes on this clonotype: Its antigen is currently unknown.

From the 5' RACE reads, TCRdb called clonotypes with MiXCR, one entry per CDR3 protein. The data contain about 410,000 distinct CDR3 sequences, roughly 18% of them seen just once; the ten biggest clones take up 20% to 25%. Trimming stripped 5 bases from V and 7 bases from J, with 5 bases between. The CDR3 runs 10 residues. Germline CDR1 is SEHNR and CDR2 is FQNEAQ (reference sequence). This clonotype originated in a man between 18 and 29 years old who had mild COVID-19 (a few samples of this study predate the infection). Cell type and time point are not known. V and J are TRBV7-9 and TRBJ1-1, with D unclear. What was sequenced was PBMCs or a T cell subset sorted from them (not recorded which). Written as DNA, the CDR3 is TGTGCCAGCAGCAACCTTGAAGCTTTCTTT. Protein product: CASSNLEAFF.